Listed below are T cell receptor beta chains from one sample, sequenced in a study of beta chain features in type 1 diabetes. Using immunoSEQ multiplex PCR, the repertoire was profiled, and TCRdb retains in-frame clones only, with some absent. The table shows hundreds of thousands of clones, with roughly 13% occurring only once. The source material was naive CD4+ T cells from blood. These receptors were collected from a young man with type 1 diabetes. CDR3s include the opening cysteine and the closing phenylalanine or tryptophan. A D gene is named only where the DNA matches it firmly. Not all rows give a size; the values are once, few, many and, for expanded clones, a class.

size,J,D,V,CDR3
few,TRBJ1-1,.,TRBV18,CASSPPSSGGPAFF
.,TRBJ1-4,TRBD1,TRBV29-1,CSVERQQGVNEKLFF
few,TRBJ1-1,TRBD1,TRBV29-1,CSVSTGGETEAFF
.,TRBJ2-5,.,TRBV7-8,CASSLVGIETQYF
.,TRBJ2-3,TRBD2,TRBV19,CASSRGGLTDTQYF
.,TRBJ1-1,.,TRBV6-6,CASSYPTNTEAFF
few,TRBJ2-7,.,TRBV15,CATSRNTGREQYF
few,TRBJ2-1,TRBD2,TRBV7-2,CASSSYSLAGGHNEQFF
.,TRBJ1-2,.,TRBV11-2,CASSLDWGDNYGYTF
few,TRBJ1-2,.,TRBV12-5,CASGPNYGYTF
.,TRBJ2-3,TRBD2,TRBV6-6,CASSYEPGLAPDTQYF
few,TRBJ2-1,.,TRBV28,CASSLAAISYNEQFF
few,TRBJ2-5,.,TRBV11-3,CASRRGGALETQYF
few,TRBJ2-2,.,TRBV5-1,CASSLSAANTGELFF
many,TRBJ2-1,TRBD1,TRBV30,CAWDRGVDNEQFF
few,TRBJ2-2,.,TRBV18,CASSPLSTTGNTGELFF
few,TRBJ1-1,.,TRBV29-1,CSVEGVTEAFF
.,TRBJ2-1,.,TRBV6-4,CASSGILGSEQFF
.,TRBJ1-1,.,TRBV9,CASSDSVTNTEAFF
few,TRBJ2-1,.,TRBV12-2,CASRLGPSGGYNEQFF
few,TRBJ2-7,.,TRBV14,CATARGSGEQYF
.,TRBJ2-3,.,TRBV7-9,CASSSGRNADTQYF
few,TRBJ2-5,.,TRBV7-9,CASNKRQGHLEQTQYF
.,TRBJ1-5,TRBD1,TRBV2,CASSEEQGPNQPQHF
.,TRBJ1-1,.,TRBV30,CAWSVGGHTEAFF
.,TRBJ2-6,.,TRBV5-1,CASSLEYGTGANVLTF
.,TRBJ2-6,.,TRBV4-1,CASSQDRKVSGANVLTF
few,TRBJ2-3,.,TRBV18,CASSALDSTDTQYF
.,TRBJ2-6,TRBD1,TRBV5-1,CASKVGDSISGANVLTF
.,TRBJ1-2,.,TRBV28,CASRRTAAYGYTF
.,TRBJ2-2,TRBD1,TRBV29-1,CSGEGTGQGGTGELFF
.,TRBJ1-1,.,TRBV5-1,CASSLAGSDTEAFF
.,TRBJ1-2,.,TRBV5-1,CASSLGPGNQDYTF
few,TRBJ2-3,.,TRBV25-1,CASSDWTLVPSDTQYF
.,TRBJ2-1,.,TRBV10-3,CAIRGGGNEQFF
few,TRBJ1-1,TRBD1,TRBV5-4,CASSQNRGLNTEAFF
few,TRBJ1-2,.,TRBV4-1,CASSQVDREPGYTF
few,TRBJ2-3,.,TRBV10-3,CAISESSTDTQYF
.,TRBJ1-3,.,TRBV7-6,CASSRGASGNTIYF
few,TRBJ1-1,.,TRBV30,CAWSGLGNMNTEAFF
.,TRBJ2-3,.,TRBV4-1,CASSQDGTVAGRTDTQYF
few,TRBJ2-7,.,TRBV5-4,CASSLQGRTRGQYF
.,TRBJ2-7,.,TRBV28,CASSLDTPYEQYF
few,TRBJ1-5,.,TRBV30,CAWRLTEQPQHF
.,TRBJ1-1,TRBD1,TRBV10-3,CAIRDTGGKEAFF